Listed here are 11 T cell receptor beta chains from one sample, sequenced in a study of T cells expressing NK-cell markers. TCRdb reprocessed the 5' RACE reads and stores each CDR3 protein as one record, lacking DNA. This sample contains 150,000 or so distinct CDR3 sequences. The sample comprised blood T cells: a sorted CD56 or NKG2C T cell subset, CD4+ or CD8+ T cells, or bulk PBMC T cells (not recorded which). The receptors derive from a woman aged 18 to 69 in good health.

This sequence joins TRBV5-1 and TRBJ2-5; TCRdb indicates TRBD2, and absent DNA this call remains unverified. The V gene's germline CDR1 is SGHRS and CDR2 YFSETQ. This CDR3 comprises 17 residues. The CDR3 region is CASSLQPSGGTQETQYF. The whole variable domain, filled in from reference TRBV5-1 and TRBJ2-5, reads KAGVTQTPRYLIKTRGQQVTLSCSPISGHRSVSWYQQTPGQGLQFLFEYFSETQRNKGNFPGRFSGRQFSNSRSEMNVSTLELGDSALYLCASSLQPSGGTQETQYFGPGTRLLVL.

J is TRBJ2-7 and V is TRBV27; checking the TCRdb D call of TRBD1 is not possible without DNA. Germline assignment: CDR1 MNHEY and CDR2 SMNVEV (reference sequence). CDR3 length: 17 residues. The CDR3 loop is CASSSGQGARISYEQYF.

This sequence joins TRBV5-1 and TRBJ1-2; the D call from TCRdb, TRBD1, cannot be confirmed without DNA. Germline V CDR1 and CDR2: SGHRS, YFSETQ. This CDR3 has 14 residues. The CDR3 is CASSGQGAGYGYTF. The full variable domain, with the rest looked up from reference TRBV5-1 and TRBJ1-2, is KAGVTQTPRYLIKTRGQQVTLSCSPISGHRSVSWYQQTPGQGLQFLFEYFSETQRNKGNFPGRFSGRQFSNSRSEMNVSTLELGDSALYLCASSGQGAGYGYTFGSGTRLTVV.

The chain couples TRBV30 to TRBJ2-5; without DNA, the TCRdb call of TRBD2 cannot be checked. The CDR3 extends over 16 amino acids. Germline V gene lookup returns CDR1 GTSNPN and CDR2 SVGIG (reference sequence). The CDR3 sequence is CAWSEVTSGSQETQYF.

The V and J genes are TRBV6-5 and TRBJ2-1. The germline gives CDR1 MNHEY, CDR2 SVGAGI. CDR3 length: 13 residues. This chain's CDR3 is CASSYSHVAGQFF.

The V call is TRBV12-5, the J call TRBJ2-2; absent DNA, TCRdb's TRBD2 call cannot be checked. The CDR3 totals 17 residues. Per germline, CDR1 LGHNT and CDR2 FRNRAP. The CDR3 region is CASGPPSSGRIGGELFF.

The chain is built from TRBV6-1 and TRBJ2-5; the TRBD2 assignment by TCRdb is unverifiable without DNA. CDR3 size: 16 residues. The V gene's germline CDR1 is MNHNS and CDR2 SASEGT. The CDR3 is CASSETLAGGLETQYF.

The rearrangement links TRBV6-2 or TRBV6-3 to TRBJ2-5; TCRdb gives TRBD2 as the D gene, but with no DNA this cannot be confirmed. The V gene's germline CDR1 is MNHEY and CDR2 SVGEGT. The CDR3 is 17 amino acids. The CDR3 protein is CASSLWTSGRARETQYF.

The chain recombines TRBV24-1 with TRBJ2-1; TCRdb indicates TRBD2, and absent DNA this call remains unverified. The CDR3 totals 17 residues. The V gene's germline CDR1 is KGHDR and CDR2 SFDVKD. CDR3 protein: CATSEAGGPSSYNEQFF.

The rearrangement uses TRBV5-1 and TRBJ2-1; absent DNA, TCRdb's TRBD1 call cannot be checked. This CDR3 is 15 amino acids long. Germline lookup yields CDR1 SGHRS and CDR2 YFSETQ. The CDR3 sequence is CASSLEPRQGDEQFF.

The J gene is TRBJ2-3, the V gene TRBV7-2; TCRdb returns TRBD1, unconfirmable since there is no DNA. CDR1 and CDR2 from the germline V gene are SGHTA and FQGNSA. The CDR3 contains 16 residues. The CDR3 sequence is CASSPGGGLFTDTQYF. Filled out from reference TRBV7-2 and TRBJ2-3, the complete variable domain reads GAGVSQSPSNKVTEKGKDVELRCDPISGHTALYWYRQSLGQGLEFLIYFQGNSAPDKSGLPSDRFSAERTGGSVSTLTIQRTQQEDSAVYLCASSPGGGLFTDTQYFGPGTRLTVL.